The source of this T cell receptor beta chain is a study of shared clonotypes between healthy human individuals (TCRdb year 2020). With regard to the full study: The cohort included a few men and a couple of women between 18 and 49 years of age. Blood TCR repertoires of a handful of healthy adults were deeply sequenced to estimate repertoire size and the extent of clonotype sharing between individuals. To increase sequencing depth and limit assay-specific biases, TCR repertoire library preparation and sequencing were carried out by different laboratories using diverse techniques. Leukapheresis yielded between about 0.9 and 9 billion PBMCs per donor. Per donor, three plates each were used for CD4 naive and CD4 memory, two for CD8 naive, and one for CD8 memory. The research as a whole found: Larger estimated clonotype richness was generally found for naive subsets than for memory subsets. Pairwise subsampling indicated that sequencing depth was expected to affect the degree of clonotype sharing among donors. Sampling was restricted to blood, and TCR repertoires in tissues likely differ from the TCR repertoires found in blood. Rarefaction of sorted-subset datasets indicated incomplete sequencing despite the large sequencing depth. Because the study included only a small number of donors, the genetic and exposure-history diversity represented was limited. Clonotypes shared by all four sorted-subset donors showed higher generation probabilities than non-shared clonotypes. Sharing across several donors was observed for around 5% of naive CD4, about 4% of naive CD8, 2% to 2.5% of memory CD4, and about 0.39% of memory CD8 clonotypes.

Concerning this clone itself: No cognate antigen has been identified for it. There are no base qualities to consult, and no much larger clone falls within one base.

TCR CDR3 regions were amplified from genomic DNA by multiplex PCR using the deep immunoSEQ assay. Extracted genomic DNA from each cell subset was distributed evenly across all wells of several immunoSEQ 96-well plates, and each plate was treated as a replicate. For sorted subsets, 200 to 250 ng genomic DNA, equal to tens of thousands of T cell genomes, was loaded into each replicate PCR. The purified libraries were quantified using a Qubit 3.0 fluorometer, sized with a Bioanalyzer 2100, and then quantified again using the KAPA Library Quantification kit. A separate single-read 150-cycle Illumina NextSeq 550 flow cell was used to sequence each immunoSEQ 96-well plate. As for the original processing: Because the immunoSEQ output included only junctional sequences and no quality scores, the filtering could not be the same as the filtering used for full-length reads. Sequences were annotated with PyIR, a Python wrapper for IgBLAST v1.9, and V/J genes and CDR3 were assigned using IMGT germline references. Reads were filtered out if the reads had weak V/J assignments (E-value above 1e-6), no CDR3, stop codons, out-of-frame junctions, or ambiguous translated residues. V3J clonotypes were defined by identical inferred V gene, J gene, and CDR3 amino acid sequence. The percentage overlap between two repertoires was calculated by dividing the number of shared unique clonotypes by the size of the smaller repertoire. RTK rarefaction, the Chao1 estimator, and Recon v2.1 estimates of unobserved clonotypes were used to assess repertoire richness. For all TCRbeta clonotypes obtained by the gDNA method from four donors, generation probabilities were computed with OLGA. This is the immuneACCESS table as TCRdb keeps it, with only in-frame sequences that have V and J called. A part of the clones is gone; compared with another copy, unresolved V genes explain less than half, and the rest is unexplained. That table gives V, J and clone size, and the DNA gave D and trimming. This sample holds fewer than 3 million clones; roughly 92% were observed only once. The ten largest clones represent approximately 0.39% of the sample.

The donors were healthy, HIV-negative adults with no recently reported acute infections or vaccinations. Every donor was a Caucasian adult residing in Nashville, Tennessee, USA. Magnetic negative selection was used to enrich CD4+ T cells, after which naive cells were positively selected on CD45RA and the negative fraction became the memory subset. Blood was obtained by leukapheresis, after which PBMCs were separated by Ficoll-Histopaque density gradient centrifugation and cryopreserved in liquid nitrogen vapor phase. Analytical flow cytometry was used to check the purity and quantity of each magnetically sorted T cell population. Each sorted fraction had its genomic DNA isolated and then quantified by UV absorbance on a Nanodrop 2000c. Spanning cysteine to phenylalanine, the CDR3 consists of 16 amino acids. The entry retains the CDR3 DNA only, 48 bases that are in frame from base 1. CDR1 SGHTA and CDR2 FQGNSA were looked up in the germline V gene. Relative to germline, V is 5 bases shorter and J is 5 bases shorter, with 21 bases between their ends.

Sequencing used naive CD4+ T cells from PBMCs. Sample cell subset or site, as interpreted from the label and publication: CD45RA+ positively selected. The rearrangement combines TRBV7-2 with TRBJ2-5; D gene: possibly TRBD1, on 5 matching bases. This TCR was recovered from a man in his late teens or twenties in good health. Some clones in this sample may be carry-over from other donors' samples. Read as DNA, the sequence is TGTGCCAGCAGCCCTAGGGGTAGGCTAATGGGGGAGACCCAGTACTTC. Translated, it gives CASSPRGRLMGETQYF.